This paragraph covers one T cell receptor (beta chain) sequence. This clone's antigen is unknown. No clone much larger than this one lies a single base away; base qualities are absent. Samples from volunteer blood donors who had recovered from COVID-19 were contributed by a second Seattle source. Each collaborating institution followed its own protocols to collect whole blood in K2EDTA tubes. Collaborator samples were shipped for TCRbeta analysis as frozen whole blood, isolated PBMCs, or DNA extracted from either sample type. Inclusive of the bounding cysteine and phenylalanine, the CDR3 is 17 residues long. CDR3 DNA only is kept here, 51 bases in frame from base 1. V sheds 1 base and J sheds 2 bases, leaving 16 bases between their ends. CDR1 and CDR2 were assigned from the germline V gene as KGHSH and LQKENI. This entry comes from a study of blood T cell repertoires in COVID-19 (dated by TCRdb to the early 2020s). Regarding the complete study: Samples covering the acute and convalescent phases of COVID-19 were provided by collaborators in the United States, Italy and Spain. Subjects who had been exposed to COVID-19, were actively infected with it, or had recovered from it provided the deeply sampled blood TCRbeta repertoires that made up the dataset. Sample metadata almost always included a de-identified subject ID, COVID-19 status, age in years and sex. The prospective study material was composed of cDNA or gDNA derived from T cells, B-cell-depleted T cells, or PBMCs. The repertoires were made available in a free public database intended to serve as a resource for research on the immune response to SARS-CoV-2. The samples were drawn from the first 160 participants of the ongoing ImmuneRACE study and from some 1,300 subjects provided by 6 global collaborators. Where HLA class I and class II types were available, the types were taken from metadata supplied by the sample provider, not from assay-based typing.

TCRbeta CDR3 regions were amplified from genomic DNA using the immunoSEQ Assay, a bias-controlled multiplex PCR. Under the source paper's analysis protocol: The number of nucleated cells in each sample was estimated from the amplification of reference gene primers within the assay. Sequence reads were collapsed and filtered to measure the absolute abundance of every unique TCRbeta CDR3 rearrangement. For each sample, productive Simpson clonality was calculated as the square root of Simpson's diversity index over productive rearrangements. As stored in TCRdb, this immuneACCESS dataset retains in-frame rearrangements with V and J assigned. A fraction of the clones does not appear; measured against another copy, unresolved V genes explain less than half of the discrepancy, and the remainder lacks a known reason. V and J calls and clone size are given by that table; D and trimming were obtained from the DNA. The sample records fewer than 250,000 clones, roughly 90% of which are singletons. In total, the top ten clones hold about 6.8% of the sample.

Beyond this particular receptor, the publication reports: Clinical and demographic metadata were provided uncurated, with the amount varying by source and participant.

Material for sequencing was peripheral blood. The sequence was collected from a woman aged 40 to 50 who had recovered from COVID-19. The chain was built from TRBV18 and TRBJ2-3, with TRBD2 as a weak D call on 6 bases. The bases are TGTGCCAGCTCACCACTGCAGGGACTCGTGAACACAGATACGCAGTATTTT. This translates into CASSPLQGLVNTDTQYF.